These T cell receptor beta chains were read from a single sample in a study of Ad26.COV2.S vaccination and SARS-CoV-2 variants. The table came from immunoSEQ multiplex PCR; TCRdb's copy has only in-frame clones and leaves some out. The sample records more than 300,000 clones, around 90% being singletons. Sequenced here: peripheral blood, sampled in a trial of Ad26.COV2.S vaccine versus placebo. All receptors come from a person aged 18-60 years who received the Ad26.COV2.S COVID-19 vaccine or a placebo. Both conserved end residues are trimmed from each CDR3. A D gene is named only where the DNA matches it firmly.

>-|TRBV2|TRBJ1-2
ASSESMGISGYT
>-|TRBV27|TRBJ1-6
ASSLGGGSPLH
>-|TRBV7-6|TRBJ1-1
ASSLLSAPRGNTEAF
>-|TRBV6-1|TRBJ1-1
ASSEAVTWGGAF
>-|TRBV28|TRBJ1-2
ASSDPGNGYT
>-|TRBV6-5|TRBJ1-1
ASSYAGENTEAF
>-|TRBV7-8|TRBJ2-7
ASSLAYGRRTGFHEQY
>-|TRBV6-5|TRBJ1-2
ASSTTGSGYT
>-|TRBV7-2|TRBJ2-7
ASSLGRGAAPYEQY
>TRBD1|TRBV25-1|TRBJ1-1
ASSEAGGQGATEAF
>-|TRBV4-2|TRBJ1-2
ASSQDLGRRGEGGYT
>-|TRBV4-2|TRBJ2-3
ASSQVRGSADTQY
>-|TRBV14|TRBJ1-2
ASSQVDPYYGYT
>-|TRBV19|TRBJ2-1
ASSIETGIQSEQF
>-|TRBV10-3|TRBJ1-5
AISDLPNQPQH
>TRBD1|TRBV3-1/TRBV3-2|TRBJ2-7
ASSYGQGGEQY
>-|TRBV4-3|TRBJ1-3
ASSQLQGIRTGNTIY
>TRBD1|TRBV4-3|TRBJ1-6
ASSQDDRGANLNNSPLH
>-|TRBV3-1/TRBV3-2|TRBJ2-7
ASSQDRDRSSYEQY
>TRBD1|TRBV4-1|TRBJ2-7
ASSQDETGAKEQY
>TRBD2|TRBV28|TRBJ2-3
ASSRAGGSDTQY
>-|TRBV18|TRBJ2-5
ASSTRPSKGETQY
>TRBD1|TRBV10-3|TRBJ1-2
AISEDRTGFDYGYT
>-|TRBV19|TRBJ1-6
ASCRTENSPLH
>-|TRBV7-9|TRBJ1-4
ASSRGEKLF
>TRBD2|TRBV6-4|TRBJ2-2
ASSSGGDTGELF
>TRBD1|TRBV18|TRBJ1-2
ASSLDRGIYGYT
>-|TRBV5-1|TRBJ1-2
ASSPGSYGYT
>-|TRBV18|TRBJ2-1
ASRQENEQF
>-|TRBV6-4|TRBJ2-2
ASSGGTVTGELF
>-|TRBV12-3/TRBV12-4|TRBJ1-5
ASSFTSNQPQH
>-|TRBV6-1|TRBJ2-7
ASSEEGWSSYEQY
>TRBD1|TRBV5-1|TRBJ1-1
ASSPRGRDTEAF
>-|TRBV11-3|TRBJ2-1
ASSLGSTAHNEQF
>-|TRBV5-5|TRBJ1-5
ASSLTAVSNQPQH
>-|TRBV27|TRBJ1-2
ASSHRRTNYGYT
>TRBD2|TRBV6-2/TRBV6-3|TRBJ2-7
ASSYSASGSGEQY
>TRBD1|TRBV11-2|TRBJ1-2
ASSLVAGGDSGYT
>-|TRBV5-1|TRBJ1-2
ASSYESYGYT
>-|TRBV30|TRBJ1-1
AWSVQAHTEAF
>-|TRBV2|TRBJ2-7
ASSFGGPYEQY
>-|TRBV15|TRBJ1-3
ATSRQQWGEAGNTIY
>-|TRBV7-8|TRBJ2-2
ASSRVGELF
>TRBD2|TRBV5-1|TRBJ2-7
ASSSQASGRDEQY
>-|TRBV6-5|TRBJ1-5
ASSQGPPVRWPQH
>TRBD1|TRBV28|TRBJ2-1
ASRPWTGIDGYEQF
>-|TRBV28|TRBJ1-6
ASRINTNSPLH
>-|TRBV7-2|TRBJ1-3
ASSTNRLTTADTIY